This TCR beta chain was found in a study of human T cells and chemical hapten exposure. Findings of the study overall: Expanded TCRs made up significantly more big CDR3 similarity clusters than controls did.

A remark on this clonotype: Its antigen is as yet unknown.

Germline-derived CDR1 and CDR2 are SGHDN and FVKESK. The CDR3 consists of 11 residues. V was shortened by 4 bases and J by 12 bases, with 12 bases between the two germline ends. The time point denotes: patch test 1, 2 weeks after DPC sensitization. Treatment: therapeutic diphenylcyclopropenone sensitization with weekly scalp DPC. Separate cDNA molecules received unique molecular identifiers, which the library attached to them. TCRdb reanalysed the RACE reads using MiXCR and keeps one entry per CDR3 protein. This sample yields 350,000 or so distinct CDR3 sequences, of which around 7% are seen a single time; approximately 8% belongs to the top ten.

This specimen consisted of whole blood, obtained in connection with sensitization to the hapten diphenylcyclopropenone (DPC). This chain uses TRBV14 with TRBJ2-5; no clear D gene. This TCR was recovered from a woman aged 18 to 35 with alopecia areata. Some clones in this sample may be carry-over from other donors' samples. As DNA, the CDR3 is TGTGCCAGCAGCCGTTCAATCAATGAGTACTTC. It encodes CASSRSINEYF.